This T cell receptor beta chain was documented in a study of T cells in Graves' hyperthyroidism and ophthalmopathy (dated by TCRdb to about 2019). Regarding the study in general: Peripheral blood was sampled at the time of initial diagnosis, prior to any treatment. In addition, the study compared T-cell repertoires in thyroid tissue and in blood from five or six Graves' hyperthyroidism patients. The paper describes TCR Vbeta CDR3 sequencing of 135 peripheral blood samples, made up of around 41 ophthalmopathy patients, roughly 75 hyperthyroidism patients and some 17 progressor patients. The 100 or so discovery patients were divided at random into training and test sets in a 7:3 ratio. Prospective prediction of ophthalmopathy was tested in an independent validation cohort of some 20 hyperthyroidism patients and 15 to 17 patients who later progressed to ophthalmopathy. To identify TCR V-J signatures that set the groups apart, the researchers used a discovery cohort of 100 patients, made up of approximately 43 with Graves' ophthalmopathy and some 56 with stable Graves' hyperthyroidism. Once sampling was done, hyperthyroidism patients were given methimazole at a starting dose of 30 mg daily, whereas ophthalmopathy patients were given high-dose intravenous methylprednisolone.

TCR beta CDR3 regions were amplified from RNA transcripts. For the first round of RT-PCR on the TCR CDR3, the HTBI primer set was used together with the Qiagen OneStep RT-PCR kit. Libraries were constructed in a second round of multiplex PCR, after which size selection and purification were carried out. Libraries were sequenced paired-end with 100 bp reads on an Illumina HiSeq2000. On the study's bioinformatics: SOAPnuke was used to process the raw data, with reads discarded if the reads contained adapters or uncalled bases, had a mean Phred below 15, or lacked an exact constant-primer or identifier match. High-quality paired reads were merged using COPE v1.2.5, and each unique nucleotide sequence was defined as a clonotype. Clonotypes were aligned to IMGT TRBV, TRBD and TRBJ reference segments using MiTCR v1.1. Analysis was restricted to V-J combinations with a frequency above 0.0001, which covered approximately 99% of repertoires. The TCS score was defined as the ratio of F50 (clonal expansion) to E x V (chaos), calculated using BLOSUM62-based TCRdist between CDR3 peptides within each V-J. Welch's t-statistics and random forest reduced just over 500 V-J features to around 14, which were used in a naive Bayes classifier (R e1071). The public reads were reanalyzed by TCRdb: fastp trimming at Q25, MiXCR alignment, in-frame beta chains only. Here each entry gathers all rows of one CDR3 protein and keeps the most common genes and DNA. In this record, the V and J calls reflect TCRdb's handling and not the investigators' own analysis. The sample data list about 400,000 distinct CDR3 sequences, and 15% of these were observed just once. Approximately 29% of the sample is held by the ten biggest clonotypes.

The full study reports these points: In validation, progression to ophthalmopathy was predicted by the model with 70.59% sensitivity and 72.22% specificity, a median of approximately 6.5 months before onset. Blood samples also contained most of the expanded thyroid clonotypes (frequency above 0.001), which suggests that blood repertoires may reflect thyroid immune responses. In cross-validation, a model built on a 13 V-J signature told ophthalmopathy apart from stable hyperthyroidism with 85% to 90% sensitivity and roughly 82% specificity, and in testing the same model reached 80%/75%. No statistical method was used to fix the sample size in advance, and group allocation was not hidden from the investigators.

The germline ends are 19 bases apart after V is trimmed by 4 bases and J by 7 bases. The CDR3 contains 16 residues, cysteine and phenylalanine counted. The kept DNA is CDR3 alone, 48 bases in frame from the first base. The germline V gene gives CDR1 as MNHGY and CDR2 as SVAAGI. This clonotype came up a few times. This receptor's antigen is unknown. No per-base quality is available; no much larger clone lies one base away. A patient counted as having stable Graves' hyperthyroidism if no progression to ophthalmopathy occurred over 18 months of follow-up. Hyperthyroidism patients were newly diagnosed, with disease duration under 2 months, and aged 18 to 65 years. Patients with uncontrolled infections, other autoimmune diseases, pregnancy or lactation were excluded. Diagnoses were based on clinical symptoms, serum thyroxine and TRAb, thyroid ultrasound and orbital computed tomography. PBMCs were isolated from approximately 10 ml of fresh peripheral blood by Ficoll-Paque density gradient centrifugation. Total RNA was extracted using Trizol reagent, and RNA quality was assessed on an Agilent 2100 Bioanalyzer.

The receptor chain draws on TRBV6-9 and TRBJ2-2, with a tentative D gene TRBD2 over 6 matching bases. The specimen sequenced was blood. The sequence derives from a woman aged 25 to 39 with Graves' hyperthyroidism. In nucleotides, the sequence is TGTGCCAGCAGTTGGGCTACGGGGGTCAGGAGCGGGGAGCTGTTTTTT. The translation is CASSWATGVRSGELFF.